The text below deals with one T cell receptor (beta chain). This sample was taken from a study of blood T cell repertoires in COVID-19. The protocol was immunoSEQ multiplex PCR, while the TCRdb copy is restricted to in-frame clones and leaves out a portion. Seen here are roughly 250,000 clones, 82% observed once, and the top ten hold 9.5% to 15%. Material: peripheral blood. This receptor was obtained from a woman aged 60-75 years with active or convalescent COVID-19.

The CDR3 is CAWSSTGTGAYEQYF. CDR3 sequence (DNA): TGTGCCTGGAGTTCAACCGGGACAGGGGCATACGAGCAGTACTTC. The chain carries TRBV30 and TRBJ2-7, with 10 bases lining up with TRBD1. The CDR3 loop spans 15 amino acids. CDR1 is GTSNPN, CDR2 SVGIG, per germline (reference sequence). Unmatched junction bases numbered 8, after V lost 2 bases and J lost 4 bases. Using reference TRBV30 and TRBJ2-7 for the parts outside the CDR3, the full variable domain is SQTIHQWPATLVQPVGSPLSLECTVEGTSNPNLYWYRQAAGRGLQLLFYSVGIGQISSEVPQNLSASRPQDRQFILSSKKLLLSDSGFYLCAWSSTGTGAYEQYFGPGTRLTVT.